What follows are 23 T cell receptor beta chains derived from one specimen sequenced in a study of cytomegalovirus exposure and HLA in healthy donors. The PCR made use of 60 Vbeta and 13 Jbeta primers. TCRdb keeps only in-frame clones here, not all; method: immunoSEQ multiplex PCR. The sample shows 90,000 to 100,000 clones, about 83% of them seen only once. Sequencing was performed on PBMCs. These TCRs come from a man in his 60s in good health and CMV-seropositive.

DNA for the CDR3: TGTGCCAGCAGCGTAGGGACTGCGTTATACGAGCAGTACTTC. Encoded protein: CASSVGTALYEQYF. V gene TRBV9 combines with J gene TRBJ2-7; maybe TRBD2 (5 bases). This CDR3 region has 14 residues. Trimming removed 0 bases from V and 4 bases from J, with 11 bases in between. The germline V gene has CDR1 SGDLS and CDR2 YYNGEE.

The chain uses TRBV11-2 and TRBJ2-5; 7 positions match TRBD1. This CDR3 has 13 amino acids. Per the germline V gene, CDR1 is SGHAT and CDR2 is FQNNGV. Unmatched junction bases numbered 3, after V lost 5 bases and J lost 3 bases. CDR3 coding DNA: TGTGCCAGCAGCCCGACAGGGAAAGAGACCCAGTACTTC. It translates to CASSPTGKETQYF. The entire variable domain, with the rest obtained from reference TRBV11-2 and TRBJ2-5, is as follows: EAGVAQSPRYKIIEKRQSVAFWCNPISGHATLYWYQQILGQGPKLLIQFQNNGVVDDSQLPKDRFSAERLKGVDSTLKIQPAKLEDSAVYLCASSPTGKETQYFGPGTRLLVL.

The chain is built from TRBV5-1 and TRBJ2-7; 9 bases line up with TRBD2. This CDR3 is 15 amino acids long. Unmatched junction bases numbered 2, after V lost 1 base and J lost 0 bases. Germline loops: CDR1 SGHRS, CDR2 YFSETQ. The CDR3, as DNA: TGCGCCAGCAGCTTGACAGCGGGGGGCTCCTACGAGCAGTACTTC. It yields the protein CASSLTAGGSYEQYF.

The rearrangement joins TRBV4-2 to TRBJ2-7, with a tentative D call TRBD1 (5 bases). V was shortened by 1 base and J by 5 bases, with 15 bases between the two germline ends. The length of the CDR3 is 15 residues. CDR1 is LGHNA, CDR2 YNFKEQ, per germline. The CDR3 loop is CASSQVRQGKNEQYF. The DNA of the CDR3 is TGTGCCAGCAGCCAAGTGAGGCAGGGCAAAAACGAGCAGTACTTC.

The V gene is TRBV19, the J gene TRBJ2-2, with 9 bases matching TRBD1. This CDR3 comprises 18 residues. The germline gives CDR1 LNHDA, CDR2 SQIVND (reference sequence). J lost 4 bases, V lost 7 bases, and 16 bases had no gene match. CDR3 nucleotide sequence: TGTGCCAGTACCACCCTTAGGGGGGACAGGGAGGGCACCGGGGAGCTGTTTTTT. Protein: CASTTLRGDREGTGELFF.

V and J are TRBV7-2 and TRBJ1-2; 9 bases fit TRBD1. The germline CDR1 and CDR2 sequences are SGHTA and FQGNSA. The CDR3 has 14 amino acids. V shed 8 bases and J 5 bases; nucleotides not matched to a gene: 9. The CDR3 reads CASGPGQGMYGYTF. The CDR3 DNA reads TGTGCCAGCGGTCCGGGACAGGGAATGTATGGCTACACCTTC. The full variable domain, with the rest looked up from reference TRBV7-2 and TRBJ1-2, is GAGVSQSPSNKVTEKGKDVELRCDPISGHTALYWYRQSLGQGLEFLIYFQGNSAPDKSGLPSDRFSAERTGGSVSTLTIQRTQQEDSAVYLCASGPGQGMYGYTFGSGTRLTVV.

This chain joins TRBV19 and TRBJ1-5; 10 bases fit TRBD1. This CDR3 spans 15 amino acids. J lost 4 bases, V lost 5 bases, and 5 bases had no gene match. Germline loops: CDR1 LNHDA, CDR2 SQIVND (reference sequence). CDR3 loop: CASSPRDRGNQPQHF. The CDR3 region has the DNA TGTGCCAGTAGTCCAAGGGACAGGGGAAATCAGCCCCAGCATTTT.

V usage is TRBV6-1 and J usage is TRBJ1-2, with 7 bases identical to TRBD1. Looked up from germline, CDR1 is MNHNS and CDR2 is SASEGT. The J segment lost 4 bases and the V segment lost 4 bases, leaving 9 bases of the junction unmatched. This CDR3 has 15 residues. The CDR3 coding sequence is TGTGCCAGCAGTGTTACGGGACAGCCTTTCTATGGCTACACCTTC. Translated: CASSVTGQPFYGYTF.

The chain joins TRBV27 to TRBJ2-7, with TRBD1 matching over 9 bases. Losses at the gene ends were 5 bases for V and 2 bases for J; bases not matched to a gene: 10. Germline V gives CDR1 MNHEY, CDR2 SMNVEV (reference sequence). There are 16 residues in the CDR3. CDR3 nucleotide sequence: TGTGCCAGCAGTGCAATCTCGGGACAGGGACCCTACGAGCAGTACTTC. Residues: CASSAISGQGPYEQYF.

This chain connects TRBV7-3 to TRBJ2-1; 7 nucleotides agree with TRBD2. The CDR3 runs 16 residues. Unmatched junction bases numbered 14, after V lost 5 bases and J lost 7 bases. CDR1 is SGHTA and CDR2 is FQGTGA in the germline V gene. The CDR3 here is CASSLLGGGTGNEQFF. In nucleotides, the CDR3 is TGTGCCAGCAGCCTCCTGGGGGGGGGAACTGGAAATGAGCAGTTCTTC.

This clone was detected only once. V usage is TRBV6-1 and J usage is TRBJ2-1; the match to TRBD2 covers 8 bases. This CDR3 comprises 13 residues. Germline V lookup: CDR1 MNHNS, CDR2 SASEGT. Trimming at V came to 8 bases and at J to 7 bases, leaving 7 bases not matched to a gene. Here the CDR3 reads CASSRSGGNEQFF. The CDR3 DNA sequence: TGTGCCAGCTCTCGGTCGGGGGGGAATGAGCAGTTCTTC.

This clone was seen only a few times. The chain joins TRBV4-2 to TRBJ2-2, with TRBD2 identical over 9 bases. Losses at the gene ends were 0 bases for V and 3 bases for J; bases not matched to a gene: 8. CDR3 size: 18 residues. Germline V lookup: CDR1 LGHNA, CDR2 YNFKEQ. This CDR3 is CASSQDRRLAGDTGELFF. DNA of the CDR3: TGTGCCAGCAGCCAAGATCGTCGGTTAGCGGGGGACACCGGGGAGCTGTTTTTT.

This clone was detected once. The rearrangement links TRBV19 to TRBJ1-4, with D unclear. CDR1 is LNHDA, CDR2 SQIVND, per germline (reference sequence). CDR3 length: 13 residues. V gave up 9 bases and J gave up 2 bases, with 10 bases separating them. CDR3: CASEGSTNEKLFF. In nucleotides, the CDR3 is TGTGCCAGCGAGGGAAGCACTAATGAAAAACTGTTTTTT.

This chain connects TRBV7-9 to TRBJ1-1; 7 bases line up with TRBD1. The CDR3 is 14 amino acids. The germline gives CDR1 SEHNR, CDR2 FQNEAQ (reference sequence). The junction had 6 bases not matched to a gene; V was cut back by 6 bases and J by 2 bases. The CDR3 sequence is CASSLTGLNTEAFF. The CDR3 DNA sequence: TGTGCCAGCAGTTTGACAGGGCTCAACACTGAAGCTTTCTTT. The full variable domain, its missing parts supplied by reference TRBV7-9 and TRBJ1-1, is DTGVSQNPRHKITKRGQNVTFRCDPISEHNRLYWYRQTLGQGPEFLTYFQNEAQLEKSRLLSDRFSAERPKGSFSTLEIQRTEQGDSAMYLCASSLTGLNTEAFFGQGTRLTVV.

This chain joins TRBV5-4 and TRBJ1-6; D may be TRBD1 (6 bases). Germline-derived CDR1 and CDR2 are SGHNT and YYREEE (reference sequence). The CDR3 spans 14 residues. V was trimmed by 7 bases and J by 9 bases, leaving 17 bases between them. CDR3 DNA: TGTGCCAGCCAGGACAGAGTAGTAGGTTCACCCCTCCACTTT. It encodes CASQDRVVGSPLHF.

Of note for this clone: Distinct nucleotide sequences in the sample also encode this CDR3. The chain combines TRBV19 with TRBJ1-1; the D gene is possibly TRBD1 (5 bases). CDR3 size: 13 residues. V was pared by 2 bases and J by 1 base, with 5 bases between. Germline loops: CDR1 LNHDA, CDR2 SQIVND (reference sequence). The CDR3 reads CASSITGNTEAFF. The CDR3 coding sequence is TGTGCCAGTAGTATAACAGGGAACACTGAAGCTTTCTTT. Full variable domain (rest looked up from reference TRBV19 and TRBJ1-1): DGGITQSPKYLFRKEGQNVTLSCEQNLNHDAMYWYRQDPGQGLRLIYYSQIVNDFQKGDIAEGYSVSREKKESFPLTVTSAQKNPTAFYLCASSITGNTEAFFGQGTRLTVV.

This clone was observed a few times. The chain joins TRBV7-9 to TRBJ2-3; 12 nucleotides line up with TRBD1. Germline trimming cut 5 bases from V and 6 bases from J; bases unmatched to any gene: 6. Per germline, CDR1 SEHNR and CDR2 FQNEAQ (reference sequence). CDR3 length: 15 residues. CDR3 nucleotides: TGTGCCAGCAGCCTGGGACAGGGGGCAGGGGATACGCAGTATTTT. Translation: CASSLGQGAGDTQYF.

This sequence joins TRBV27 and TRBJ1-4; weak D call: TRBD1 (5 bases). This CDR3 has 13 amino acids. Trimming left V 2 bases short and J 8 bases short, with 9 bases between. In germline, CDR1 is MNHEY, CDR2 SMNVEV (reference sequence). DNA for the CDR3: TGTGCCAGCAGTTTACAGGGTGGGGAAAAACTGTTTTTT. As protein: CASSLQGGEKLFF.

In its sample, this clone was seen once. The chain combines TRBV28 with TRBJ2-7, with a weak D call TRBD1 (6 bases). Germline V gene data show CDR1 as MDHEN and CDR2 as SYDVKM. V lost 8 bases and J lost 2, with 16 bases in between. This CDR3 region has 14 residues. The chain's CDR3 is CASGGWAGTYEQYF. The CDR3 DNA sequence: TGTGCCAGCGGGGGCTGGGCCGGGACCTACGAGCAGTACTTC. The variable domain in full, with the rest retrieved from reference TRBV28 and TRBJ2-7, is DVKVTQSSRYLVKRTGEKVFLECVQDMDHENMFWYRQDPGLGLRLIYFSYDVKMKEKGDIPEGYSVSREKKERFSLILESASTNQTSMYLCASGGWAGTYEQYFGPGTRLTVT.

Only a few counts were recorded for this clone. The chain joins TRBV6-5 to TRBJ2-1, with TRBD1 identical over 7 bases. The CDR3 extends over 14 amino acids. The germline CDR1 and CDR2 sequences are MNHEY and SVGAGI. J lost 4 bases, V lost 8 bases, and 8 bases had no gene match. CDR3: CASGPRGRYNEQFF. The CDR3 DNA reads as TGTGCCAGCGGACCGAGGGGGCGGTACAATGAGCAGTTCTTC.

This clone was seen a single time. This chain connects TRBV28 to TRBJ1-1; D not resolved. Per the germline V gene, CDR1 is MDHEN and CDR2 is SYDVKM. Trimming took 8 bases from V and 0 from J, leaving 10 bases between them. The CDR3 length is 13 residues. CDR3 in amino acids: CASSRNLNTEAFF. The CDR3 DNA is TGTGCCAGCTCCAGGAATTTGAACACTGAAGCTTTCTTT.

This clone has only one observation. The rearrangement joins TRBV7-3 to TRBJ1-6; 8 bases align to TRBD1. CDR1 and CDR2 from the germline V gene are SGHTA and FQGTGA. The CDR3 is 15 amino acids. The trim removed 5 bases at V and 7 bases at J, leaving 7 bases unmatched. CDR3: CASSRTGTGNSPLHF. In DNA, the CDR3 is TGTGCCAGCAGCCGAACCGGGACAGGAAATTCACCCCTCCACTTT.

The chain uses TRBV6-5 and TRBJ2-7; 8 nucleotides match TRBD2. CDR1 and CDR2 (germline): MNHEY, SVGAGI. This CDR3 contains 14 residues. Trimming at V came to 5 bases and at J to 3 bases, leaving 6 bases not matched to a gene. CDR3 DNA sequence: TGTGCCAGCAGTCCTACGGGGGGGCACTACGAGCAGTACTTC. As protein: CASSPTGGHYEQYF.